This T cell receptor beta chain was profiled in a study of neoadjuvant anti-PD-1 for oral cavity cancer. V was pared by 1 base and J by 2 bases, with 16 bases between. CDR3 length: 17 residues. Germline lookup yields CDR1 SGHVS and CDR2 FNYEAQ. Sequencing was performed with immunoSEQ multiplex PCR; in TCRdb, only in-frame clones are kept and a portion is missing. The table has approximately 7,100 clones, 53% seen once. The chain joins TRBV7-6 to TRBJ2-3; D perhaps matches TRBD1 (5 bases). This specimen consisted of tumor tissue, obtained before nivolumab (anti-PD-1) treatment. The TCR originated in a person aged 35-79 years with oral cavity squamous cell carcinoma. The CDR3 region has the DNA TGTGCCAGCAGCTTAGGGGCAGGGTCCATCTTCACAGATACGCAGTATTTT. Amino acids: CASSLGAGSIFTDTQYF.